Listed here is a single T cell receptor beta chain. Its antigen is not identified. The data belong to a study of cytomegalovirus exposure and HLA in healthy donors. Study as a whole: Of all 400 or so donors who were genotyped, 75% to 90% belonged to the Caucasian-associated ancestry cluster.

CDR1 SQVTM and CDR2 ANQGSEA come from the germline V gene. This CDR3 is built from 14 residues. PCR employed 60 Vbeta and 13 Jbeta primers. The data were produced by immunoSEQ multiplex PCR, yet TCRdb's version contains in-frame clones alone and is incomplete. The sample has approximately 150,000 clones; about 70% are singletons. Study-level points and caveats: There were a few CMV-associated chains whose specificity for CMV antigens was confirmed in vitro. The presence/absence work took it that sequencing depth was about the same across donors.

Sequencing was performed on PBMCs. The J gene is TRBJ2-5, the V gene TRBV29-1, with 10 nucleotides matching TRBD2. The DNA matches TRBJ2-7 better at its end, which makes the J call doubtful. This TCR was recovered from a woman aged 18 to 35 in good health and CMV-seropositive. The CDR3 loop is CSVGIAGGFYEQYF. For the CDR3, the DNA is TGCAGCGTGGGCATAGCGGGAGGTTTCTACGAGCAGTACTTC.